This TCR beta chain was identified in a study of shared clonotypes between healthy human individuals (dated by TCRdb to about 2020). For context, the study as a whole: The cohort included a few men and a couple of women between 18 and 49 years of age. To increase sequencing depth and limit assay-specific biases, different laboratories used diverse techniques to prepare libraries and sequence TCR repertoires. Between about 0.85 and 9.5 billion PBMCs per donor were obtained by leukapheresis. Per donor, three plates each were used for CD4 naive and CD4 memory, two for CD8 naive, and one for CD8 memory. The study deeply sequenced blood TCR repertoires of several healthy adults to estimate repertoire size and the extent of clonotype sharing between individuals. Study-wide conclusions, independent of this receptor: Based on pairwise subsampling, the degree of clonotype sharing among donors was expected to be affected by sequencing depth. The small number of donors limited the genetic and exposure-history diversity represented. Even with the large sequencing depth, rarefaction of the sorted-subset datasets indicated that sequencing was incomplete. Clonotypes shared by all four sorted-subset donors showed higher generation probabilities than non-shared clonotypes. When several donors were compared, the shared fraction of clonotypes was about 5% for naive CD4, more than 3% for naive CD8, about 2.5% for memory CD4, and under 0.5% for memory CD8. Only blood was sampled, and tissue TCR repertoires likely differ from those in blood. Naive subsets generally had larger estimated clonotype richness than memory subsets.

CD8 naive samples were obtained by positive selection for CCR7 among CD45RO-negative cells, yielding a CD45RA+CCR7+ population from which TemRA cells were excluded. The donors were healthy, HIV-negative adults with no recently reported acute infections or vaccinations. All donors were Caucasian adults living in Nashville, Tennessee, USA. After blood collection by leukapheresis, PBMCs were isolated using Ficoll-Histopaque density gradient centrifugation and then cryopreserved in the vapor phase of liquid nitrogen. Analytical flow cytometry was used to check the purity and quantity of every magnetically sorted T cell population. From each sorted fraction, genomic DNA was isolated and quantified by UV absorbance on a Nanodrop 2000c. With regard to this clone: The antigen it recognizes is unknown. No base-level quality is on record; no much larger clone is a single base apart.

Reading the germline V gene (reference sequence) gives CDR1 PRHDT and CDR2 FYEKMQ. The CDR3 sequence holds 17 residues, the cysteine and phenylalanine included. The entry retains the CDR3 DNA only, 51 bases that are in frame from base 1. V lost 0 bases and J lost 6 bases, and the count of bases not matched to a germline gene is 9. TCR CDR3 regions were amplified from genomic DNA by multiplex PCR using the deep immunoSEQ assay. Extracted genomic DNA from each cell subset was distributed evenly across all wells of several immunoSEQ 96-well plates, and each plate was treated as a replicate. Each replicate PCR for sorted subsets received 150 to 250 ng genomic DNA, equal to tens of thousands of T cell genomes. The purified libraries were quantified using a Qubit 3.0 fluorometer, sized with a Bioanalyzer 2100, and then quantified again using the KAPA Library Quantification kit. Every immunoSEQ 96-well plate was sequenced on a separate single-read 150-cycle Illumina NextSeq 550 flow cell. As for the authors' bioinformatics: Because only junctional sequences without quality scores were contained in the immunoSEQ output, filtering matching that applied to full-length reads could not be performed. Sequences were annotated with PyIR, a Python wrapper for IgBLAST v1.9, using IMGT germline references to assign V/J genes and CDR3. Reads were removed for weak V/J assignments (E-value above 1e-6), missing CDR3, stop codons, out-of-frame junctions, or ambiguous translated residues. A V3J clonotype was defined by an identical inferred V gene, J gene, and CDR3 amino acid sequence. To compute the percentage overlap between repertoires, the number of shared unique clonotypes was divided by the size of the smaller repertoire. Repertoire richness was assessed with RTK rarefaction, the Chao1 estimator, and Recon v2.1 estimates of unobserved clonotypes. Generation probabilities for all TCRbeta clonotypes obtained by the gDNA method from a few donors were computed using OLGA. TCRdb retrieved this table from immuneACCESS and kept in-frame rearrangements only. Not all clones are present; in checked studies, unresolved V genes account for under half, and no reason is known for the remainder. That table supplies the V and J calls and clone size; D and trimming were determined from the DNA. Within this sample are about 2.2 million clones, with more than 85% of them counted one time only. The ten largest clonotypes hold under 2% of the sample.

The sequence links TRBV13 to TRBJ2-2; the central 8 bases match TRBD2. The TCR sequence derives from a man in his late teens or twenties in good health. Some clones in this sample may be carry-over from other donors' samples. Sequencing was done on a sample of naive CD8+ T cells from PBMCs. Explained via the paper, the cell subset or site label denotes: CD45RA+CCR7+. The DNA is as follows: TGTGCCAGCAGCTTAGGTCCTAGCGGGCGGGGACCCGGGGAGCTGTTTTTT. Translated, it reads CASSLGPSGRGPGELFF.